In its sample, the clone carrying this T cell receptor (beta chain) was seen a few times. Its antigen is not identified. Germline lookup yields CDR1 LNHDA and CDR2 SQIVND (reference sequence). Trimming removed 6 bases from V and 0 bases from J, with 11 bases in between. The CDR3 contains 15 residues. Using immunoSEQ multiplex PCR, the repertoire was profiled, and TCRdb retains in-frame clones only, with some absent. The sample carries approximately 100,000 clones, around 89% recorded once. This sample is part of a study of identifying expanded T cells in peripheral blood. Study-level results: Clone count variance between roughly 2-week samples rose with total template count. Over about two and four weeks, about 15 and 19 clones changed, versus approximately 1.1 between replicates.

The receptor's source is a person between 18 and 70 years old in good health. This chain uses TRBV19 with TRBJ1-4; TRBD1 is a possible D gene (6 bases). The sample was blood. The CDR3 nucleotides are TGTGCCAGTAGGGACAGCGATGCAACTAATGAAAAACTGTTTTTT. It encodes CASRDSDATNEKLFF.